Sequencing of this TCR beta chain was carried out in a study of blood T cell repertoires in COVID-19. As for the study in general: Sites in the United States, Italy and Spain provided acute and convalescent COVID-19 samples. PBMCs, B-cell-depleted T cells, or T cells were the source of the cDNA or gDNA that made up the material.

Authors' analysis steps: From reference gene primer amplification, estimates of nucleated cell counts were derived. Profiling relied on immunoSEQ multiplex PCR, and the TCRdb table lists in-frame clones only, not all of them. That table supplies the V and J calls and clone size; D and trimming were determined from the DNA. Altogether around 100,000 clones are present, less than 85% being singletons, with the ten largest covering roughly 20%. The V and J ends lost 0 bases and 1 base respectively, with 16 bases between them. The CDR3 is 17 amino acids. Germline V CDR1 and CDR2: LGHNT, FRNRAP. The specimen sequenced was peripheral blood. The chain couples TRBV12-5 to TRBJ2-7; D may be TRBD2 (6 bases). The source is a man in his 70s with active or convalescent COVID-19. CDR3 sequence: CASGLVRWGDSSYEQYF. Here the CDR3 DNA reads TGTGCTAGTGGTTTGGTAAGGTGGGGGGATAGTTCCTACGAGCAGTACTTC.